The 28 T cell receptor beta chains reported below all come from one sample, sequenced in a study of prognosis after radiotherapy for stage I lung cancer. Two-round multiplex PCR on genomic DNA was the method by which TCR beta CDR3 was amplified. First-round PCR, the initial amplification, used primers specific to each TRBV and TRBJ gene. TCRdb used MiXCR to reprocess the multiplex PCR reads, holding one entry per CDR3 protein. The sample shows about 20,000 distinct CDR3 sequences, about 40% of them seen only once. Sequencing used PBMCs, obtained before or after stereotactic body radiation therapy (not recorded which). Source of these receptors: a donor aged 50 or older with non-small cell lung cancer.

Concerning this clonotype: With a far larger clone one base away, a read error is the likely cause. The V call is TRBV5-8, the J call TRBJ2-1, with 9 bases that match TRBD2. There are 14 residues in the CDR3. The germline CDR1 and CDR2 sequences are SGHTS and YDEGEE. V shed 5 bases and J 6 bases; nucleotides not matched to a gene: 6. The CDR3 bases are TGTGCCAGCAGGGCCGGGACTAGCAGCAATGAGCAGTTCTTC. It translates to CASRAGTSSNEQFF.

This chain joins TRBV28 and TRBJ2-7; possible D gene TRBD2, 5 bases. The V gene's germline CDR1 is MDHEN and CDR2 SYDVKM. The CDR3 runs to 14 residues. V lost 8 bases and J 5 bases, leaving 19 bases between the germline ends. The chain's CDR3 is CASGMDGVRDEQYF. The DNA of the CDR3 is TGTGCCAGCGGTATGGACGGGGTTAGGGACGAGCAGTACTTC. The complete variable domain, with remaining parts taken from reference TRBV28 and TRBJ2-7, reads DVKVTQSSRYLVKRTGEKVFLECVQDMDHENMFWYRQDPGLGLRLIYFSYDVKMKEKGDIPEGYSVSREKKERFSLILESASTNQTSMYLCASGMDGVRDEQYFGPGTRLTVT.

This clonotype was found many times. CDR3 amino acids: CASSLGQGGYEQYF. CDR3 bases: TGTGCCAGCAGCTTAGGACAGGGGGGCTACGAGCAGTACTTC. V is TRBV7-9 and J is TRBJ2-7; 9 positions agree with TRBD1. With V trimmed by 1 base and J by 3 bases, 1 base remained unmatched. Germline values: CDR1 SEHNR, CDR2 FQNEAQ (reference sequence). CDR3 length equals 14 residues.

This clonotype was observed many times. The chain is built from TRBV2 and TRBJ2-3, with 11 bases matching TRBD2. Germline values: CDR1 SNHLY, CDR2 FYNNEI. The CDR3 spans 15 residues. V shed 7 bases and J 4 bases; nucleotides not matched to a gene: 7. CDR3 region: CASTQGSGRADTQYF. The CDR3 DNA follows: TGTGCCAGCACCCAGGGTAGCGGGAGGGCAGATACGCAGTATTTT.

By sample share, this clonotype is medium-sized (0.01 to 0.1%). V and J are TRBV20-1 and TRBJ2-7; D is undetermined. The CDR3 spans 11 residues. With 4 bases removed from V and 7 bases from J, the gap between germline ends came to 11 bases. Germline lookup yields CDR1 DFQATT and CDR2 SNEGSKA (reference sequence). CDR3 DNA sequence: TGCAGTGCTATGTTGGGGTGGGAGCAGTACTTC. Translating it yields CSAMLGWEQYF.

This clonotype was counted at least ten times. The V and J genes are TRBV12-3 or TRBV12-4 and TRBJ2-3; the D gene is possibly TRBD1 (5 bases). Trimming took 7 bases from V and 2 from J, leaving 13 bases between them. This CDR3 is 14 amino acids long. CDR3 DNA sequence: TGTGCCAGCACCTCTAAGGGGTTCACAGATACGCAGTATTTT. Residues: CASTSKGFTDTQYF.

Ten or more counts support this clonotype. The V and J genes are TRBV4-1 and TRBJ2-3, with 9 bases lining up with TRBD2. The germline V gene encodes CDR1 MGHRA and CDR2 YSYEKL. The trim removed 5 bases at V and 0 bases at J, leaving 9 bases unmatched. The CDR3 runs 17 residues. The CDR3 here is CASSKGLAGSSTDTQYF. The DNA for the CDR3 is TGCGCCAGCAGCAAGGGTCTAGCGGGAAGTAGCACAGATACGCAGTATTTT.

This rearrangement joins TRBV28 to TRBJ2-1, with 8 nucleotides matching TRBD2. The CDR3 contains 15 residues. The trim removed 4 bases at V and 8 bases at J, leaving 10 bases unmatched. Germline values: CDR1 MDHEN, CDR2 SYDVKM. The CDR3 nucleotides are TGTGCCAGCAGTTCCCCCGGGGGGGGGAACGATGAGCAGTTCTTC. Residues: CASSSPGGGNDEQFF.

This clonotype was recorded many times. The rearrangement links TRBV7-6 to TRBJ2-3; TRBD2 might be the D (5 bases). There are 15 residues in the CDR3. The V and J ends lost 5 bases and 7 bases respectively, with 19 bases between them. The germline gives CDR1 SGHVS, CDR2 FNYEAQ. The CDR3, as DNA: TGTGCCAGCAGCGGAGGAGCTAGTTTGGGAAATACGCAGTATTTT. It translates to CASSGGASLGNTQYF.

At least ten counts were recorded for this clonotype. V and J are TRBV5-1 and TRBJ2-4, with D possibly TRBD2 on 6 matching bases. CDR3 length: 17 residues. The germline V gene has CDR1 SGHRS and CDR2 YFSETQ. Trimming took 0 bases from V and 0 from J, leaving 13 bases between them. The CDR3 DNA reads TGCGCCAGCAGCTTGGATTACGGGGGTCTAGCCAAAAACATTCAGTACTTC. It specifies CASSLDYGGLAKNIQYF.

The chain recombines TRBV6-1 with TRBJ2-7; 7 bases agree with TRBD2. The germline V gene has CDR1 MNHNS and CDR2 SASEGT. The junction had 11 bases not matched to a gene; V was cut back by 6 bases and J by 0 bases. The CDR3 length is 16 residues. The CDR3 DNA reads TGTGCCAGCAGACAAGGTACTAGCGTGAGCTCCTACGAGCAGTACTTC. Protein product: CASRQGTSVSSYEQYF.

The chain recombines TRBV9 with TRBJ2-1; D tentatively fits TRBD1 or TRBD2 (6 bases each). The CDR3 extends over 16 amino acids. The V and J ends lost 4 bases and 6 bases respectively, with 20 bases between them. Germline V CDR1 and CDR2: SGDLS, YYNGEE. CDR3 sequence reads: CASSYPGAVSSNEQFF. The DNA of the CDR3 is TGTGCCAGCAGCTATCCGGGGGCAGTGTCGAGCAATGAGCAGTTCTTC.

The chain couples TRBV11-2 to TRBJ2-7; 9 bases line up with TRBD1. The CDR3 runs to 15 residues. The trim removed 6 bases at V and 5 bases at J, leaving 11 bases unmatched. The V gene's germline CDR1 is SGHAT and CDR2 FQNNGV. CDR3 bases: TGTGCCAGCAGTAGGGGTAGGGACAGGGTCAACGAGCAGTACTTC. This codes for CASSRGRDRVNEQYF.

This clonotype came up many times. V gene TRBV6-6 combines with J gene TRBJ1-2; D remains ambiguous. Trimming pared 0 bases from V and 6 bases from J, leaving 5 bases between. This CDR3 has 12 amino acids. Germline-derived CDR1 and CDR2 are MNHNY and SVGAGI (reference sequence). The CDR3 DNA is TGTGCCAGCAGTTACTCGAGGGATGGCTACACCTTC. This sequence encodes CASSYSRDGYTF.

This clonotype was recorded at least ten times. This chain links TRBV29-1 with TRBJ2-7; possible D gene TRBD2, 6 bases. Looked up from germline, CDR1 is SQVTM and CDR2 is ANQGSEA. This CDR3 is 13 amino acids long. V lost 3 bases to trimming and J lost 0 bases, with 9 bases between them. CDR3 protein: CSVELRDSYEQYF. DNA of the CDR3: TGCAGCGTTGAGCTGCGGGACTCCTACGAGCAGTACTTC.

This clonotype was recorded a few times. The V and J genes are TRBV2 and TRBJ2-7; D is possibly TRBD1 or TRBD2 (5 bases each). V was trimmed by 1 base and J by 4 bases, leaving 5 bases between them. Germline V gene data show CDR1 as SNHLY and CDR2 as FYNNEI. The CDR3 length is 12 residues. CDR3 bases: TGTGCCAGCAGTGAAGGGGGGTACGAGCAGTACTTC. It is translated as CASSEGGYEQYF. Combining the CDR3 with reference TRBV2 and TRBJ2-7 gives the whole variable domain EPEVTQTPSHQVTQMGQEVILRCVPISNHLYFYWYRQILGQKVEFLVSFYNNEISEKSEIFDDQFSVERPDGSNFTLKIRSTKLEDSAMYFCASSEGGYEQYFGPGTRLTVT.

With regard to this clonotype: Since a far larger clone is one base different, this is likely a read error. This chain uses TRBV7-9 with TRBJ2-2; D not certain. V was shortened by 3 bases and J by 8 bases, with 10 bases between the two germline ends. The CDR3 length is 13 residues. CDR1 and CDR2 (germline): SEHNR, FQNEAQ (reference sequence). The CDR3 here is CASSLTVHGELFF. The DNA of the CDR3 is TGTGCCAGCAGCTTGACGGTTCATGGGGAGCTGTTTTTT.

This clonotype was counted at least ten times. The chain links TRBV30 to TRBJ1-5; no firm D call. The ends were cut back, 4 bases at V and 1 base at J, with 11 bases in the middle. This CDR3 is built from 14 residues. Germline V gene sequence: CDR1 GTSNPN, CDR2 SVGIG (reference sequence). The CDR3 sequence is CAWNRFTSNQPQHF. The CDR3 nucleotides are TGTGCCTGGAACCGATTTACGAGCAATCAGCCCCAGCATTTT.

The CDR3 region has the DNA TGTGCCAGCAGCCCAGGGAGGCTCGCTGGGGCCAACGTCCTGACTTTC. Its protein is CASSPGRLAGANVLTF. This chain links TRBV12-3 or TRBV12-4 with TRBJ2-6; possible D gene TRBD2, 6 bases. This CDR3 is 16 amino acids long. V lost 6 bases and J lost 2, with 14 bases in between.

Details on this clonotype: The CDR3 end shows no conserved phenylalanine or tryptophan, and so a read error is likely. The rearrangement joins TRBV19 to TRBJ2-2, with TRBD1 matching over 8 bases. CDR1 is LNHDA and CDR2 is SQIVND in the germline V gene (reference sequence). This CDR3 spans 14 amino acids. The CDR3 DNA sequence: TGTGCCAGTAGGGGGGACAGGACTACCGAGGAGCTGTTTTCT. Translation gives CASRGDRTTEELFS.

This clonotype is categorized as medium-sized. The chain combines TRBV11-3 with TRBJ2-2; TRBD2 matches 10 bases. The V segment lost 2 bases and the J segment 0 bases; nucleotides outside the gene matches: 3. The CDR3 runs to 17 residues. Germline V CDR1 and CDR2: SGHNT, YENEEA. CDR3 protein: CASSLRSGRANTGELFF. In nucleotides, the CDR3 is TGTGCCAGCAGCTTACGAAGCGGGAGGGCGAACACCGGGGAGCTGTTTTTT.

This clonotype occurred many times. J is TRBJ2-5 and V is TRBV20-1; D remains ambiguous. Germline CDR1 DFQATT, CDR2 SNEGSKA (reference sequence). The germline V and J ends were trimmed by 6 bases and 2 bases, with 10 bases remaining between them. The length of the CDR3 is 12 residues. The CDR3 coding sequence is TGCAGTGCCCTTACCGCACAAGAGACCCAGTACTTC. Translating it yields CSALTAQETQYF.

The V gene is TRBV28, the J gene TRBJ2-2, with TRBD1 identical over 7 bases. With V trimmed by 8 bases and J by 11 bases, 17 bases remained unmatched. Germline-derived CDR1 and CDR2 are MDHEN and SYDVKM. This CDR3 is 15 amino acids long. The CDR3 nucleotides are TGTGCCAGCTCCACAGGGGTCCTTGGGTACGGTGAGCTGTTTTTT. Its protein is CASSTGVLGYGELFF.

The V call is TRBV5-8, the J call TRBJ2-7; D gene ambiguous. The germline V and J ends were trimmed by 0 bases and 10 bases, with 26 bases remaining between them. There are 17 residues in the CDR3. Germline CDR1 and CDR2: SGHTS and YDEGEE. The CDR3 coding sequence is TGTGCCAGCAGCTTGGTCCCCTCGCTCGAGCACACCTACTATCAGTACTTC. Amino acid sequence: CASSLVPSLEHTYYQYF.

Comments on this clonotype: A junction boundary mismatches the germline segment, possibly from a read error. The genes are TRBV6-5 and TRBJ2-3; TRBD1 matches at 9 bases. Per germline, CDR1 MNHEY and CDR2 SVGAGI. The CDR3 is 20 amino acids. CDR3 nucleotide sequence: TGTGCCAGCAGTTACCTGGGTTGGGGAACAGGGGGCGAGAGCACAGATATGCAGTATTTT. It codes for CASSYLGWGTGGESTDMQYF.

At least ten counts were recorded for this clonotype. The genes are TRBV12-5 and TRBJ2-7; D may be TRBD1 (5 bases). The CDR3 is 15 amino acids. The germline V gene encodes CDR1 LGHNT and CDR2 FRNRAP. Deletions cut 2 bases from V and 2 bases from J, with 13 bases between. The CDR3 DNA reads as TGTGCTAGTGGTTTGCCCCTAACAGGAGCCTACGAGCAGTACTTC. It codes for CASGLPLTGAYEQYF.

The rearrangement uses TRBV15 and TRBJ2-2; the match to TRBD2 covers 10 bases. The CDR3 loop spans 15 amino acids. CDR1 is LNHNV and CDR2 is YYDKDF in the germline V gene (reference sequence). V lost 4 bases and J lost 6; bases outside the gene matches: 5. CDR3: CATSTRLAGAGELFF. The CDR3 DNA sequence: TGTGCCACCAGCACCAGACTAGCGGGTGCCGGGGAGCTGTTTTTT.

Sample share makes this clonotype medium-sized (0.01 to 0.1%). V usage is TRBV12-3 or TRBV12-4 and J usage is TRBJ1-6; D perhaps matches TRBD1 (6 bases). V was cut by 6 bases and J by 2 bases, with 8 bases left in between. The CDR3 is 14 residues long. The CDR3 coding sequence is TGTGCCAGCAGGCGGACAGCCTATAATTCACCCCTCCACTTT. It codes for CASRRTAYNSPLHF.